This T cell receptor (beta chain) is from a study of blood T cell repertoires in COVID-19. After removal of 7 bases from V and 6 bases from J, the junction contained 9 bases not matched to a gene. The CDR3 sequence is 14 residues long. The germline V gene has CDR1 SNHLY and CDR2 FYNNEI. Authors' data handling: By means of reference gene primer amplification, nucleated cell counts were estimated. This table comes from immunoSEQ multiplex PCR, and its TCRdb copy is limited to in-frame clones, with some not included. That table supplies the V and J calls and clone size; D and trimming were determined from the DNA. The table records approximately 70,000 clones, 65% to 85% of them present only once.

The rearrangement uses TRBV2 and TRBJ2-3, with 8 bases fitting TRBD2. What was sequenced was peripheral blood. The receptor's source is a man of 80 years or more with active or convalescent COVID-19. The CDR3 sequence: CASILGRGFDTQYF. The CDR3 DNA reads as TGTGCCAGCATTCTCGGGAGGGGATTCGATACGCAGTATTTT.